Here is one T cell receptor (beta chain) with its context. No cognate antigen has been identified for it. Per-nucleotide qualities are absent, and no much larger clonotype sits a single base away. At the DNA level, this CDR3 is encoded by other sequences in the same sample as well. Using the immunoSEQ assay, TCRB CDR3 regions were amplified from 1.5 to 2 micrograms of genomic DNA, or from all available DNA when less than that was on hand. For multiplex PCR, 60 forward primers for TCR V beta segments and 13 reverse primers for J beta segments were used. To estimate reads per starting template, synthetic control templates were spiked into each sample at limiting dilution. Sequencing produced 87 bp reads on the Illumina HiSeq System. Per the source publication's procedure: PCR and sequencing errors were removed by merging closely related sequences with a nearest neighbor algorithm. TCR overlap was defined as the percentage of unique tumor TCR beta sequences that were also found in the peripheral blood of the same patient. Not all clones reach the TCRdb copy of this immuneACCESS table, which keeps in-frame sequences only. Checked studies attribute under half of the gap to unresolved V genes and leave the rest unexplained. D and trimming come from the DNA, and the V and J calls and clone size come from that table. The sample contains 40,000 or so clones, roughly 79% of them found a single time. The top ten clones comprise about 7.8% of the sample.

These data belong to a study of glioma-infiltrating T cells after dendritic cell vaccination (dated by TCRdb to the mid-2010s). Regarding the study in general: Of the roughly 15 glioblastoma patients in the cohort, all drawn from Phase I and II dendritic cell vaccination trials, 9 were newly diagnosed and 6 had recurrent disease. Each patient was given three intradermal dendritic cell vaccine injections, spaced two weeks apart, in the arm below the axilla. To make the vaccine, monocyte-derived dendritic cells were cultured for 6 to 8 days with IL-4 and GM-CSF and then pulsed overnight with autologous tumor lysate. Patients received autologous tumor lysate-pulsed dendritic cell vaccination between about 2002 and 2013. Survival after dendritic cell vaccination was correlated with TCR sequencing metrics, including TIL content and tumor-blood repertoire overlap. In glioblastoma patients vaccinated with dendritic cells, deep sequencing of TCR beta CDR3 regions served to measure tumor-infiltrating lymphocyte content and to compare repertoires between tumor and blood.

What the research found in general, with its limitations: Higher estimated pretreatment TIL content predicted longer time to progression and overall survival after dendritic cell vaccination. The cohort was small and heterogeneous, with few patients having full blood and tumor sets and even fewer initial-recurrent tumor pairs. The response model built on TCR overlap across three groups was characterized as speculative, with prospective validation still needed. TCR clonality showed no direct relationship with survival, which suggests that a diverse polyclonal response may be important.

The CDR3 holds 17 amino acids from the cysteine to the phenylalanine. CDR3 DNA is the only sequence kept; it has 51 bases, read in frame from the first base. CDR1 and CDR2 (MGHRA, YSYEKL) derive from the germline V gene. V and J lose 4 bases and 0 bases, and a span of 13 bases separates them. To be selected, patients needed enough residual fresh-frozen tumor tissue and more than two years of available survival data. Molecular status otherwise varied across the glioblastoma patients, but none of them carried an isocitrate dehydrogenase mutation. PBMC were collected before vaccination, two weeks after the third vaccination, and at tumor progression if progression occurred. Genomic DNA was extracted with the Qiagen DNeasy Blood extraction Kit.

The chain is made from TRBV4-1 and TRBJ1-6; too little of a D gene remains to name it. This TCR derives from a human donor with glioblastoma. Sequences were derived from blood, sampled before dendritic cell vaccination. The nucleotide sequence is TGCGCCAGCAGCCCCCCACTGGGGAGCTCCTATAATTCACCCCTCCACTTT. Translated, this gives CASSPPLGSSYNSPLHF.